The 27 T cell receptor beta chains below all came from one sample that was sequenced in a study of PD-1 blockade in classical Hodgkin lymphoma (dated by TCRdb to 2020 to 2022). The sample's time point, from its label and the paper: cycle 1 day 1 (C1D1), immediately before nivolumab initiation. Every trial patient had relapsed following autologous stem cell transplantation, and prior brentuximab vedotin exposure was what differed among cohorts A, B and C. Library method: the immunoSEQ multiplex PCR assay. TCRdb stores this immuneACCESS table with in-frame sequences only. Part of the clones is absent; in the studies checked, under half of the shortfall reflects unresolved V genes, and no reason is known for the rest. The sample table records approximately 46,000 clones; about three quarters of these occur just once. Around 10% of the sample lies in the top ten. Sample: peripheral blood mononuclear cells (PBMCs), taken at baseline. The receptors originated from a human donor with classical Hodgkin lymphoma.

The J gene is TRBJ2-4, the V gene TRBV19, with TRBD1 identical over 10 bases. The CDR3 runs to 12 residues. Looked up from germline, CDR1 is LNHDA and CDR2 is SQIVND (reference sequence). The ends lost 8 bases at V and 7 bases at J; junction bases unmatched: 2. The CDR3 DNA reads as TGTGCCAGTGGGACAGGGGTGAACATTCAGTACTTC. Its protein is CASGTGVNIQYF.

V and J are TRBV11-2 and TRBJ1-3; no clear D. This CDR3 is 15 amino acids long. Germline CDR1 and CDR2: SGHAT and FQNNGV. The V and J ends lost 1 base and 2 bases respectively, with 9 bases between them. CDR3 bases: TGTGCCAGCAGCTTAGCGGGTAGGGCTGGAAACACCATATATTTT. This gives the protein CASSLAGRAGNTIYF.

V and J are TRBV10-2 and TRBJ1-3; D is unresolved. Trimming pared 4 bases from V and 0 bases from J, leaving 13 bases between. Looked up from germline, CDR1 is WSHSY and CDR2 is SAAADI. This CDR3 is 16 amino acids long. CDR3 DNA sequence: TGCGCCAGCAGTGCTCCGCGGGCGATCTCTGGAAACACCATATATTTT. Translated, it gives CASSAPRAISGNTIYF.

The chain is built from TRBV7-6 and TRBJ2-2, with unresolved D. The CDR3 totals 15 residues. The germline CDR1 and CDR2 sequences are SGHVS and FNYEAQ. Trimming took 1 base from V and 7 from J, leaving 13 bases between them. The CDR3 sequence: CASSLGVGTDGELFF. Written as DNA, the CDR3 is TGTGCCAGCAGCTTAGGAGTGGGTACCGACGGGGAGCTGTTTTTT.

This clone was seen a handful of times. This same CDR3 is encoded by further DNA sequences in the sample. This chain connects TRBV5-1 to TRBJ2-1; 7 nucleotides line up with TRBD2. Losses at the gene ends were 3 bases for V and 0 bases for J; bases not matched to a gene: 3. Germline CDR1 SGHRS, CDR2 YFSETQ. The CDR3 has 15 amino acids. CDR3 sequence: CASSSSGDSYNEQFF. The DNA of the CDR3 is TGCGCCAGCAGCTCTAGCGGAGACTCCTACAATGAGCAGTTCTTC.

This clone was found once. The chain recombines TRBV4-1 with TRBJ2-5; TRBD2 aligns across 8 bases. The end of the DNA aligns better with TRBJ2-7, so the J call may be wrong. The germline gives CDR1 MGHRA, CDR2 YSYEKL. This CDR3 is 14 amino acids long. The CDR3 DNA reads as TGCGCCAGCAGCCTCGGGGGGGGAGACTACGAGCAGTACTTC. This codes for CASSLGGGDYEQYF.

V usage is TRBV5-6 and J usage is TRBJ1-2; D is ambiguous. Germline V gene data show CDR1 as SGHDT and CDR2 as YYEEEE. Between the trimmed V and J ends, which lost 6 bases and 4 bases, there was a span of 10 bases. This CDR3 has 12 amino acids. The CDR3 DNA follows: TGTGCCAGCACGGGCCCGAGCTATGGCTACACCTTC. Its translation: CASTGPSYGYTF.

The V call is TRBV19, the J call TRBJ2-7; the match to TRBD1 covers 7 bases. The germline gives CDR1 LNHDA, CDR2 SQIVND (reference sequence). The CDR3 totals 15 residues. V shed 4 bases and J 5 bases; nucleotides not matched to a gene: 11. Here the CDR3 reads CASSTTHRGWNEQYF. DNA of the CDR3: TGTGCCAGTAGTACCACCCACAGGGGTTGGAACGAGCAGTACTTC.

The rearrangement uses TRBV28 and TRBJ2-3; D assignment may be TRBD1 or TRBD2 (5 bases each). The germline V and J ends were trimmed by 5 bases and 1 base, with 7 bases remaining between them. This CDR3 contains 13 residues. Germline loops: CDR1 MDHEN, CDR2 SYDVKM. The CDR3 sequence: CASSRDGTDTQYF. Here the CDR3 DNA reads TGTGCCAGCAGTAGGGACGGCACAGATACGCAGTATTTT.

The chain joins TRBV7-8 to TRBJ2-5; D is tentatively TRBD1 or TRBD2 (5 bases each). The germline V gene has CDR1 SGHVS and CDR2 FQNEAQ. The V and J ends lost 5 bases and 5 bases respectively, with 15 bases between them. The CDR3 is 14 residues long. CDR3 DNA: TGTGCCAGCAGCCTTTTGGGGGAGCTCGAGACCCAGTACTTC. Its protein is CASSLLGELETQYF.

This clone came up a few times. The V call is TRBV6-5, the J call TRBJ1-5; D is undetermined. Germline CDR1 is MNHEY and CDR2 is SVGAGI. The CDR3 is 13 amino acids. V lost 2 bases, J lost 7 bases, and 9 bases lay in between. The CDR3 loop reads CASSYSGKQPQHF. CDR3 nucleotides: TGTGCCAGCAGTTACAGCGGGAAGCAGCCCCAGCATTTT.

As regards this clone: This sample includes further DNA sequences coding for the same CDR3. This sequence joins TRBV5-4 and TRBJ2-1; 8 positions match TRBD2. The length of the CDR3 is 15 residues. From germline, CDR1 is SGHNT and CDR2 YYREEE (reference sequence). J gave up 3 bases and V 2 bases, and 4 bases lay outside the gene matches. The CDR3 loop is CASSFPGTSYNEQFF. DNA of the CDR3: TGTGCCAGCAGCTTCCCCGGGACTAGCTACAATGAGCAGTTCTTC.

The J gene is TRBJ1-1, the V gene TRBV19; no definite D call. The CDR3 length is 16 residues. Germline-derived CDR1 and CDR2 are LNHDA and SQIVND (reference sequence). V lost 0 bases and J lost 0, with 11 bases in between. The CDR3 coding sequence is TGTGCCAGTAGTATAGACAGTTCCCTCATGAACACTGAAGCTTTCTTT. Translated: CASSIDSSLMNTEAFF.

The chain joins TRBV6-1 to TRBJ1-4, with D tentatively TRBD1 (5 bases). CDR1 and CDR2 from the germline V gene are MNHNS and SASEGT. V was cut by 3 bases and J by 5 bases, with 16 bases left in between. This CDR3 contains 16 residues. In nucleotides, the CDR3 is TGTGCCAGCAGTGAGCCCAGGGAGTACCTAAATGAAAAACTGTTTTTT. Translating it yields CASSEPREYLNEKLFF.

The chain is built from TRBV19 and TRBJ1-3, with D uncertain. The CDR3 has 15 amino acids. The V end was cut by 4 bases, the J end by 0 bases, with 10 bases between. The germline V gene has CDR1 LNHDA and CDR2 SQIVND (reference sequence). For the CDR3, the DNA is TGTGCCAGTAGTACTCGGAGTTACTCTGGAAACACCATATATTTT. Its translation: CASSTRSYSGNTIYF.

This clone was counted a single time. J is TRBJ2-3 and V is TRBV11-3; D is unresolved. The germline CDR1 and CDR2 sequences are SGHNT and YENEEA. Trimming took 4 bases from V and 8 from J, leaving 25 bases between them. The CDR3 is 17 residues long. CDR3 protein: CASSSLGSSSDAFTQYF. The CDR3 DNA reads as TGTGCCAGCAGCTCATTAGGCAGTTCCTCTGACGCATTTACGCAGTATTTT.

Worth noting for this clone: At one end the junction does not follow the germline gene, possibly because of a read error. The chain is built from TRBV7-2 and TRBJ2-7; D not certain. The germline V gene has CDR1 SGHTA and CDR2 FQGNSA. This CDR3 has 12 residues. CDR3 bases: TGTGCCAGCAGCTTAGAAACGGTCCATAGAGCGTTC. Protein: CASSLETVHRAF.

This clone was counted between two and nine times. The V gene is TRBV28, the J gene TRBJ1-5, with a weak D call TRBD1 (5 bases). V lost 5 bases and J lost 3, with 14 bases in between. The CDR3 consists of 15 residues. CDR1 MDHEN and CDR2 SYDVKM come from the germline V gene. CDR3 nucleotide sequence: TGTGCCAGCAGTATTCTACAGGTAAACAATCAGCCCCAGCATTTT. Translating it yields CASSILQVNNQPQHF.

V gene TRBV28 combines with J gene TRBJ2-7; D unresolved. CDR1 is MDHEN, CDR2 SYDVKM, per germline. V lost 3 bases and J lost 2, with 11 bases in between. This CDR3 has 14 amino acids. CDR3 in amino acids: CASSFNTGTYEQYF. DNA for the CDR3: TGTGCCAGCAGTTTCAATACCGGTACCTACGAGCAGTACTTC.

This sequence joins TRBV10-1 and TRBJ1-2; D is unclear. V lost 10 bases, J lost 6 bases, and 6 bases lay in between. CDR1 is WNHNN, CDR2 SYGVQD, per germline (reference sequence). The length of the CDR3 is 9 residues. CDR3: CATRHGYTF. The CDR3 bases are TGCGCCACCCGACATGGCTACACCTTC.

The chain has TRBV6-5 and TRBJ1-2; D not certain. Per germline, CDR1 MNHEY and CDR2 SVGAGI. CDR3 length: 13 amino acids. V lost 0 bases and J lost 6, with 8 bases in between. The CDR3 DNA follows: TGTGCCAGCAGTTACTCTCGTGTGCATGGCTACACCTTC. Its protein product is CASSYSRVHGYTF.

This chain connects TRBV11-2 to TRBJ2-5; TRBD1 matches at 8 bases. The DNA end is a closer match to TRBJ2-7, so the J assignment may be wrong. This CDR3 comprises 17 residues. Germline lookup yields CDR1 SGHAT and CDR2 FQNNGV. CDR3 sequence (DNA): TGTGCCAGCAGCTCCCCGGAGGAGACAGGGGTCTCCTACGAGCAGTACTTC. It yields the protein CASSSPEETGVSYEQYF.

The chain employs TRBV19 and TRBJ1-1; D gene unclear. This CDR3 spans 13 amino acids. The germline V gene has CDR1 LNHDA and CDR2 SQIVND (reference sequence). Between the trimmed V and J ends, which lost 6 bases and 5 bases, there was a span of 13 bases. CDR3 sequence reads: CASSPRERTEAFF. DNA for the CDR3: TGTGCCAGTAGCCCTAGGGAAAGGACTGAAGCTTTCTTT.

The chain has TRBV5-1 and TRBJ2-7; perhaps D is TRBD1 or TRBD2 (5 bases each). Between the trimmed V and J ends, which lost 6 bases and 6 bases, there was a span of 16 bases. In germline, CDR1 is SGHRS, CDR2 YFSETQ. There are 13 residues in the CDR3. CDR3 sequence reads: CASTGMGVGEQYF. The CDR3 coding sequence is TGCGCCAGCACTGGTATGGGGGTAGGCGAGCAGTACTTC.

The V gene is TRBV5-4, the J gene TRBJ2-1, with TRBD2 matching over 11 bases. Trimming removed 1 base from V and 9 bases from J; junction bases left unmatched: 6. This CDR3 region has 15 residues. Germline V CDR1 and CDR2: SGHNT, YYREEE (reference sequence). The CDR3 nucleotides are TGTGCCAGCAGCTTGACTAGCGGGGGCCCCTCTGAGCAGTTCTTC. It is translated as CASSLTSGGPSEQFF.

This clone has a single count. The CDR3 region is CASRVGLAGEQFF. The CDR3 DNA reads as TGTGCCAGCAGGGTGGGACTAGCGGGAGAGCAGTTCTTC. The gene calls are TRBV6-5 and TRBJ2-1; 13 bases are shared with TRBD2. Germline-derived CDR1 and CDR2 are MNHEY and SVGAGI. The CDR3 sequence is 13 residues long. V lost 6 bases and J lost 10; bases outside the gene matches: 3.

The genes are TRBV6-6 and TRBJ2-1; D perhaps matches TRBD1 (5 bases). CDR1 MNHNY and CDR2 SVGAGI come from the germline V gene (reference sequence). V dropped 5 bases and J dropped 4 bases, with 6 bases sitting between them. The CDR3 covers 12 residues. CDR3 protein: CASSPGYNEQFF. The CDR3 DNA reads TGTGCCAGCAGTCCAGGGTACAATGAGCAGTTCTTC.